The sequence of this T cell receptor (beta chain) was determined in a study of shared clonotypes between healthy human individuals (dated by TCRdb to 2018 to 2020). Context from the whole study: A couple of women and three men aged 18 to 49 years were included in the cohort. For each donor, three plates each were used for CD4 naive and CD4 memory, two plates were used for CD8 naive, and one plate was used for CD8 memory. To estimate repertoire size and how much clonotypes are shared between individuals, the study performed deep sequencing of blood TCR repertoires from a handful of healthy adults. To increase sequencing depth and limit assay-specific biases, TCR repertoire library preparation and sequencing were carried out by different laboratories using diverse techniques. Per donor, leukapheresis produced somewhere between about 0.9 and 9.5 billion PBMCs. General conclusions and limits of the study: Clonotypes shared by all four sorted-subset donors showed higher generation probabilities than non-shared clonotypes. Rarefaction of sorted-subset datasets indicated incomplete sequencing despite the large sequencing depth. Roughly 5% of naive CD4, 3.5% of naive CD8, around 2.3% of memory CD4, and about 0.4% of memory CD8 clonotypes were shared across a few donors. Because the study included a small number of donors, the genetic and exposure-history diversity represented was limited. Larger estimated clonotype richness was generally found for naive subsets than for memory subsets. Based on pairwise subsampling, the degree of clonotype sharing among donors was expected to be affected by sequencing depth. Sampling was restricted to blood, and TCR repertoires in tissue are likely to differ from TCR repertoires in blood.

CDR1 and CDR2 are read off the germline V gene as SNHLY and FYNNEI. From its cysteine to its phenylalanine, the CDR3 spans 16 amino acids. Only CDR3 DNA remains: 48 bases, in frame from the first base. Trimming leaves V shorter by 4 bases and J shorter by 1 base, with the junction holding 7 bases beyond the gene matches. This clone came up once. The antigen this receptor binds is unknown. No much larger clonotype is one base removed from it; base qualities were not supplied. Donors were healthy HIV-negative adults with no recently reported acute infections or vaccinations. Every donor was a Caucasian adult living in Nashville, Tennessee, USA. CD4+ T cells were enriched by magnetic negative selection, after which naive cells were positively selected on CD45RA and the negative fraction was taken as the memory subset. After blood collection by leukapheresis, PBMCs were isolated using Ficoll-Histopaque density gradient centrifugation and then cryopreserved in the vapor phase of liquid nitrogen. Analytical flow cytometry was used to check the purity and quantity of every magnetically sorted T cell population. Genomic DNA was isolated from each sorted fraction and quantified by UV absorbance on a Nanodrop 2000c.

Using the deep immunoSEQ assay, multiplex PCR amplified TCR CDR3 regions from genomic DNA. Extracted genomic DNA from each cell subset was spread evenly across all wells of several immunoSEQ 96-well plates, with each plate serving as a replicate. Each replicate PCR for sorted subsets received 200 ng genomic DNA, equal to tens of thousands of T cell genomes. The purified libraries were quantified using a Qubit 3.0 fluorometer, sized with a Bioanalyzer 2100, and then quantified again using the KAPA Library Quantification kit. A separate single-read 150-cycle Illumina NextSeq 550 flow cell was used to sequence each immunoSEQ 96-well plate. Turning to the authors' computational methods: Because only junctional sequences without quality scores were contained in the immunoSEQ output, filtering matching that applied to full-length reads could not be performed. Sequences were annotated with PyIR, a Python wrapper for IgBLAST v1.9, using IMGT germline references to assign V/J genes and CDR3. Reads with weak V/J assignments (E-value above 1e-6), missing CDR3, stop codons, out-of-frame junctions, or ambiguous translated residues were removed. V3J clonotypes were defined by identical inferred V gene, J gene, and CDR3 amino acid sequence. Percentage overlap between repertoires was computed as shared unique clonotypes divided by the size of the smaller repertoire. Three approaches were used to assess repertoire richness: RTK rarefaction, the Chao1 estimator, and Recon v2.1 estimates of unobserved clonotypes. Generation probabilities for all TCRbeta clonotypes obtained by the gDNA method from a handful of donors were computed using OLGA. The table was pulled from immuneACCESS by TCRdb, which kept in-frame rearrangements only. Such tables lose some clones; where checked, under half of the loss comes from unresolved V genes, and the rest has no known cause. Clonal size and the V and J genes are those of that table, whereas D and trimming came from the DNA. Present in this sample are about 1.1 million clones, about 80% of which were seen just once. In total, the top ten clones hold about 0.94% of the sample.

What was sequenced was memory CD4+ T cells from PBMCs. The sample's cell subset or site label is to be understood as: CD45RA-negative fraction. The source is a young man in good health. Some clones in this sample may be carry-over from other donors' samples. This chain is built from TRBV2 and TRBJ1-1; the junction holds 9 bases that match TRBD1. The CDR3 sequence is CASSVSQGAQNTEAFF. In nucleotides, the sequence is TGTGCCAGCAGTGTGTCACAGGGGGCGCAGAACACTGAAGCTTTCTTT.